This T cell receptor beta chain is from a study of shared clonotypes between healthy human individuals. Study-wide background: Each donor's CD8 memory used one plate, CD8 naive two, each CD4 subset three. General study results and limits: Generation probability values for non-shared clonotypes were lower than those for clonotypes shared by all four donors.

The data were produced by immunoSEQ multiplex PCR, yet TCRdb's version contains in-frame clones alone and is incomplete. This table holds about 600,000 clones, 95% to 98% found once. V was trimmed by 4 bases and J by 4 bases, leaving 8 bases between them. CDR3 size: 12 residues. Germline V gene data show CDR1 as SGHVS and CDR2 as FQNEAQ. This clone was detected once. Its antigen is undetermined. Naive-designated CD8 cells lacked CD45RO, were positively enriched for CCR7, and omitted terminally differentiated effector memory CD45RA+ cells. Donors were healthy HIV-negative adults without recent acute infections or vaccinations.

The rearrangement links TRBV7-8 to TRBJ2-7; perhaps TRBD1 as D (5 bases). This sequence originates from a man aged 30-40 years in good health. The sequenced sample was naive CD8+ T cells sorted from blood. CDR3 loop: CASSYDSYEQYF. The CDR3 coding sequence is TGTGCCAGCAGCTATGACAGTTACGAGCAGTACTTC.